These T cell receptor beta chains were read from a single sample in a study of human T cells and chemical hapten exposure. One entry per CDR3 protein results from TCRdb running MiXCR on the RACE reads. The profile shows approximately 97,000 distinct CDR3 sequences, over 10% of them singletons. The input for sequencing was whole blood, taken in connection with sensitization to the hapten diphenylcyclopropenone (DPC). The receptors stem from a woman between 40 and 50 years old with alopecia areata. Some clones in this sample may be carry-over from other donors' samples. Both conserved end residues are part of each CDR3. The D gene is left open where the match is weak. Rows give clone size only sometimes, using once, few, many, or a class for an expanded clone.

V	size	D	J	CDR3	DNA
TRBV7-2	few	-	TRBJ2-5	CASTFGTVGGTQYF	TGTGCCAGCACATTTGGGACCGTGGGTGGGACCCAGTACTTC
TRBV28	few	-	TRBJ1-5	CASSLPTDRSQPQHF	TGTGCCAGCAGTTTACCCACAGACAGGTCTCAGCCCCAGCATTTT
TRBV18	few	-	TRBJ2-3	CASSMAGFTDTQYF	TGTGCCAGCTCTATGGCAGGGTTCACAGATACGCAGTATTTT
TRBV5-1	-	TRBD2	TRBJ2-5	CASSFGTTPQETQHF	TGCGCCAGCAGTTTTGGGACTACGCCTCAAGAGACCCAGCACTTC
TRBV5-6	-	-	TRBJ2-7	CASSLRGLSYEQYF	TGTGCCAGCAGCTTGAGGGGTCTCTCCTACGAGCAGTACTTC
TRBV6-5	few	TRBD2	TRBJ2-7	CASSYSRAGEYEQYF	TGTGCCAGCAGTTACTCGAGAGCGGGAGAGTACGAGCAGTACTTC
TRBV27	many	-	TRBJ1-5	CASRRNSNQPQHF	TGTGCCAGCAGACGAAATAGCAATCAGCCCCAGCATTTT
TRBV5-1	-	-	TRBJ1-1	CASSPGAEAFF	TGCGCCAGCAGTCCAGGGGCTGAAGCTTTCTTT
TRBV28	-	-	TRBJ1-4	CASRGRVLEKLFF	TGTGCCAGCCGCGGCAGGGTTTTGGAAAAACTGTTTTTT
TRBV29-1	many	TRBD2	TRBJ2-1	CSVGKGLAGVYNEQFF	TGCAGCGTTGGAAAGGGACTAGCGGGAGTCTACAATGAGCAGTTCTTC
TRBV7-2	few	TRBD1	TRBJ1-4	CASSPFGSGTGGEKLFF	TGTGCCAGCAGCCCATTCGGTAGTGGGACAGGAGGTGAAAAACTGTTTTTT
TRBV9	many	-	TRBJ2-7	CASSSSISYEQYF	TGTGCCAGCAGCTCGTCGATTTCCTACGAGCAGTACTTC
TRBV20-1	few	-	TRBJ2-7	CSARTPGDYEQYF	TGCAGTGCTAGGACCCCGGGGGACTACGAGCAGTACTTC
TRBV15	few	-	TRBJ1-3	CATSRGISGNTIYF	TGTGCCACCAGCAGAGGGATCTCTGGAAACACCATATATTTT
TRBV11-2	many	-	TRBJ2-1	CASSPRAATYNEQFF	TGTGCCAGCAGCCCTCGGGCGGCAACCTACAATGAGCAGTTCTTC
TRBV14	many	-	TRBJ1-1	CASSQDGGPRNTEAFF	TGTGCCAGCAGCCAAGACGGGGGGCCGAGGAACACTGAAGCTTTCTTT
TRBV2	few	-	TRBJ2-7	CASSRSPSIREQYF	TGTGCCAGCAGCCGCTCCCCTAGTATCCGTGAGCAGTACTTC
TRBV18	many	TRBD1	TRBJ2-3	CASSPDRGTDTQYF	TGTGCCAGCTCACCAGACAGGGGAACAGATACGCAGTATTTT
TRBV11-2	-	-	TRBJ2-1	CASSLVGSSYNEQFF	TGTGCCAGCAGCTTAGTGGGAAGCTCCTACAATGAGCAGTTCTTC
TRBV12-3/TRBV12-4	many	-	TRBJ1-2	CASSTSGGISYGYTF	TGTGCCAGCAGTACGTCCGGGGGGATTAGCTATGGCTACACCTTC
TRBV29-1	few	TRBD1	TRBJ2-3	CSVEGQGTDTQYF	TGCAGCGTTGAAGGACAGGGAACAGATACGCAGTATTTT
TRBV19	many	-	TRBJ2-1	CASSPLPLGHNEQFF	TGTGCCAGTAGTCCGCTCCCACTAGGTCACAATGAGCAGTTCTTC
TRBV27	few	-	TRBJ1-2	CASSPRTANYGYTF	TGTGCCAGCAGTCCAAGGACAGCTAACTATGGCTACACCTTC
TRBV7-2	-	-	TRBJ2-2	CASSFVHSGELFF	TGTGCCAGCAGCTTCGTACACTCCGGGGAGCTGTTTTTT
TRBV7-9	few	-	TRBJ2-4	CASSFVSKNIQYF	TGTGCCAGCAGCTTTGTGTCCAAAAACATTCAGTACTTC
TRBV10-3	-	TRBD2	TRBJ2-3	CAIKGGASTDTQYF	TGTGCCATCAAGGGAGGGGCGAGCACAGATACGCAGTATTTT